This TCR beta chain derives from a study of blood T cell repertoires in COVID-19 (TCRdb year 2020). In the study overall: Samples from collaborators originated in the United States, Italy and Spain and spanned both the acute and convalescent phases of COVID-19. The material from the prospective study consisted of cDNA or gDNA derived from T cells, B-cell-depleted T cells, or PBMCs. Subjects who had been exposed to COVID-19, were actively infected with it, or had recovered from it provided the deeply sampled blood TCRbeta repertoires that made up the dataset. The repertoires were released in a freely available public database meant as a resource for research on the immune response to SARS-CoV-2. Samples came from the ongoing ImmuneRACE study (first 160 participants) plus 1,254 subjects from 6 global collaborators. A de-identified subject ID, COVID-19 status, age in years and sex were almost always included in the sample metadata. Where available, HLA class I and class II types were obtained from metadata supplied by the sample provider rather than from assay-based typing.

Each collaborating institution followed its own protocols to collect whole blood in K2EDTA tubes. Collaborator samples were shipped for TCRbeta analysis as frozen whole blood, isolated PBMCs, or DNA extracted from either sample type. Measured from the cysteine to the phenylalanine, the CDR3 is 17 residues long. The DNA shown is the 51-base CDR3, in frame from base 1. Based on the germline V gene (reference sequence), the CDR1 and CDR2 sequences are LNHNV and YYDKDF. V and J lose 0 bases and 5 bases, and a span of 17 bases separates them. The immunoSEQ Assay, a bias-controlled multiplex PCR, was used to amplify TCRbeta CDR3 regions from genomic DNA. The original pipeline was this. The number of nucleated cells in each sample was estimated from the amplification of reference gene primers within the assay. To quantify the absolute abundance of each unique TCRbeta CDR3 rearrangement, sequence reads were collapsed and filtered. For each sample, productive Simpson clonality was calculated by taking the square root of Simpson's diversity index across productive rearrangements. TCRdb re-hosts the immuneACCESS table, in-frame sequences only. Its copies lack some clones; in the studies checked, an unresolved V gene accounts for under half of them, and the cause for the rest is not known. V, J and clone size reflect that table, while D and trimming were determined from the DNA. The sample profile shows over 130,000 clones; about 87% of them were found once. The ten largest clones take up around 28% of the sample.

Of note for this clone: Its target antigen remains unknown. No base quality values were provided; no much bigger clone lies one nucleotide off.

The study at large found these results: The amount of clinical and demographic metadata varied by source and participant and was provided uncurated.

Sequencing was done on a sample of peripheral blood. The source of this sequence is a human donor in a cohort sampled during active COVID-19. The chain couples TRBV15 to TRBJ1-5; too little of a D gene remains to name it. The nucleotides are TGTGCCACCAGCAGAGATTCGATCGAGCGGGAACATCAGCCCCAGCATTTT. Translated, this gives CATSRDSIEREHQPQHF.